This T cell receptor beta chain derives from a study of blood T cell repertoires in COVID-19. With 2 bases removed from V and 2 bases from J, the gap between germline ends came to 10 bases. Germline CDR1 is GTSNPN and CDR2 is SVGIG (reference sequence). The CDR3 spans 13 residues. Clones were sequenced by immunoSEQ multiplex PCR, and TCRdb holds only the in-frame ones, with some missing. The sample yields around 360,000 clones, about 89% seen once. The sequenced sample was peripheral blood. The origin of this receptor is a woman aged 30 to 39 with COVID-19, enrolled during active disease. The chain recombines TRBV30 with TRBJ2-7; no definite D call. The CDR3 nucleotides are TGTGCCTGGAGTATCCAGGCTCCCTACGAGCAGTACTTC. Translation gives CAWSIQAPYEQYF.